This TCR beta chain derives from a study of vaccination effects on CD4 cells after COVID-19. On the study more broadly: Either the mRNA-1273 or the BNT162b2 vaccine was given to participants as two doses. A couple of convalescent donors provided samples 16 days and one week before vaccination. Study outcomes and limitations: Sampling in the study covered few convalescent patients and included no early post-infection timepoints.

With about 9 days of culture completed, CD4+ T cells were isolated. Cultures had half their medium replaced with IL-2 medium on days 3 and 7. Produced via immunoSEQ multiplex PCR; TCRdb's table is partial and in-frame only. The table has more than 45,000 clones, about 70% seen once; the top ten hold 12%. With respect to this clone: Antigen: not known.

Trimming took 4 bases from V and 2 from J, leaving 9 bases between them. CDR3 length: 13 residues. Germline loops: CDR1 SGHRS, CDR2 YFSETQ. Specimen: CD4+ T cells from PBMCs cultured without peptide, collected before COVID-19 vaccination. The clonotype was recovered from a human donor who had a prior SARS-CoV-2 infection. The chain links TRBV5-1 to TRBJ2-5; D remains ambiguous. This CDR3 reads CASSLIRQETQYF. CDR3 coding DNA: TGCGCCAGCAGCCTGATCCGTCAAGAGACCCAGTACTTC.